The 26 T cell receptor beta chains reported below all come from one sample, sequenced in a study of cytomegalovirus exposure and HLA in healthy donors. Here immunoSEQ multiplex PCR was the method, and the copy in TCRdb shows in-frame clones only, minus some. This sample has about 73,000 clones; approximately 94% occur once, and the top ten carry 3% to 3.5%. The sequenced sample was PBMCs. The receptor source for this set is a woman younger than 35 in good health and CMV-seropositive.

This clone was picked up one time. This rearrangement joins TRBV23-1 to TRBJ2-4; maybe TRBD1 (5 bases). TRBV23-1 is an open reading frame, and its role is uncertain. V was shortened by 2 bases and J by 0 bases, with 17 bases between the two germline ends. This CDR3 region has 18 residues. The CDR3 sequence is CASSQGTGPFLAKNIQYF. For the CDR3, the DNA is TGCGCCAGCAGTCAAGGCACAGGTCCTTTTTTAGCCAAAAACATTCAGTACTTC.

CDR3 protein: CASRQGSGNTIYF. The CDR3 DNA is TGTGCCAGTAGGCAGGGCTCTGGAAACACCATATATTTT. The chain carries TRBV19 and TRBJ1-3; the D gene is possibly TRBD1 (5 bases). Trimming took 6 bases from V and 0 from J, leaving 6 bases between them. This CDR3 spans 13 amino acids. CDR1 is LNHDA and CDR2 is SQIVND in the germline V gene (reference sequence).

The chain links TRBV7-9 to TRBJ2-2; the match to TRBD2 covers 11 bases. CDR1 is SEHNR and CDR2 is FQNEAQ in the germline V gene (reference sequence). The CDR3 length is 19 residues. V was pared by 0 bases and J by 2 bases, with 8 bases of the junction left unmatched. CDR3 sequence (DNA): TGTGCCAGCAGCTTAGCGCTCTCTAGCGGGGGGACCAACACCGGGGAGCTGTTTTTT. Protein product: CASSLALSSGGTNTGELFF.

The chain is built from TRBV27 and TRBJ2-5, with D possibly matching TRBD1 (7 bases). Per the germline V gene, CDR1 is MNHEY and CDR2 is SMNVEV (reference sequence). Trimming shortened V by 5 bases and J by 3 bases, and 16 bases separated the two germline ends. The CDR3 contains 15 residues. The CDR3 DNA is TGTGCCAGCAGTACTAGCCGGGACAGAAAAGAGACCCAGTACTTC. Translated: CASSTSRDRKETQYF.

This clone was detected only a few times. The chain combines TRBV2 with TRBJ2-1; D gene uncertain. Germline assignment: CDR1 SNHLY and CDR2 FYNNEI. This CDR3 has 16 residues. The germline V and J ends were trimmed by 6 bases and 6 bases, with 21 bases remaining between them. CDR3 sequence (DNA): TGTGCCAGCAGCCGCAGCTACACCTCTAGTGCCAATGAGCAGTTCTTC. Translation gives CASSRSYTSSANEQFF.

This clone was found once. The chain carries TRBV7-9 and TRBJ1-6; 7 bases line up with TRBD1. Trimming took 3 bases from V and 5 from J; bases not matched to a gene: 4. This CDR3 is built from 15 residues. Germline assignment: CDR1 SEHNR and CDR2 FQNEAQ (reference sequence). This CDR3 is CASSFKGADNSPLHF. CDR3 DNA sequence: TGTGCCAGCAGCTTTAAGGGGGCGGATAATTCACCCCTCCACTTT.

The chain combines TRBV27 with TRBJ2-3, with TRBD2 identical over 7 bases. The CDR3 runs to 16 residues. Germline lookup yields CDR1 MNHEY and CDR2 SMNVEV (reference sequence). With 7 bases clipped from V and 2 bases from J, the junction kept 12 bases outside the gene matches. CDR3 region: CASKVLMAGDTDTQYF. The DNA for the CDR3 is TGTGCCAGCAAGGTCCTTATGGCGGGAGACACAGATACGCAGTATTTT.

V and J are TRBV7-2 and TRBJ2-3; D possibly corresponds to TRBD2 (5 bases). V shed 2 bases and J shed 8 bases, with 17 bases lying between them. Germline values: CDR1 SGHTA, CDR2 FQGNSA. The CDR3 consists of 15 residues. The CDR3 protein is CASSLSDFSAGTQYF. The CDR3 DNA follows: TGTGCCAGCAGCTTATCTGACTTCAGCGCGGGTACGCAGTATTTT.

The CDR3 loop is CASSQLAGGPIEQFF. The DNA for the CDR3 is TGTGCCAGCAGCCAACTAGCGGGAGGGCCGATTGAGCAGTTCTTC. The chain links TRBV7-9 to TRBJ2-1; TRBD2 aligns across 13 bases. The CDR3 length is 15 residues. V lost 5 bases and J lost 9; bases outside the gene matches: 7. Germline V gene lookup returns CDR1 SEHNR and CDR2 FQNEAQ (reference sequence).

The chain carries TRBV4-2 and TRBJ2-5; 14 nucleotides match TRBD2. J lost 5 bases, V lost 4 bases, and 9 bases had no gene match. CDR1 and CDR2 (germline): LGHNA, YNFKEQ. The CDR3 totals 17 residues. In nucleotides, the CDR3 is TGTGCCAGCAGCCCTGACAAGACTAGCGGGGGGGAGGAGACCCAGTACTTC. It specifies CASSPDKTSGGEETQYF.

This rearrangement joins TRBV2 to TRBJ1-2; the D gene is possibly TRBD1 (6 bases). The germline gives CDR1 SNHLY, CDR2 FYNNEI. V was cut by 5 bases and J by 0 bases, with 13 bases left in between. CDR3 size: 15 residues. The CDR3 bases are TGTGCCAGCAGTCGACGACAGGAAGCTAACTATGGCTACACCTTC. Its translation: CASSRRQEANYGYTF.

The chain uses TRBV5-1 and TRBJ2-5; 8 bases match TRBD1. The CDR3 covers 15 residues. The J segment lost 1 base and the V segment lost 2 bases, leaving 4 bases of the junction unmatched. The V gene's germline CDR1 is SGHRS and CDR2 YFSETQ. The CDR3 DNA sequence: TGCGCCAGCAGCTTAGGGGACAGGAGCCAAGAGACCCAGTACTTC. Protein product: CASSLGDRSQETQYF.

The DNA for the CDR3 is TGTGCCAGCAGTCCCCTAGCGGGAGACACCCATGAGCAGTTCTTC. It specifies CASSPLAGDTHEQFF. V is TRBV28 and J is TRBJ2-1; 10 positions agree with TRBD2. This CDR3 contains 15 residues. Trimming removed 5 bases from V and 8 bases from J; junction bases left unmatched: 9. Germline values: CDR1 MDHEN, CDR2 SYDVKM.

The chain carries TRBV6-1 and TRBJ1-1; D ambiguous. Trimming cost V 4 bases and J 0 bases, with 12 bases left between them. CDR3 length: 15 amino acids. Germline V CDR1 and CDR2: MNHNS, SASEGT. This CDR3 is CASSVSQALNTEAFF. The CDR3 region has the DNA TGTGCCAGCAGTGTTAGTCAGGCCCTGAACACTGAAGCTTTCTTT.

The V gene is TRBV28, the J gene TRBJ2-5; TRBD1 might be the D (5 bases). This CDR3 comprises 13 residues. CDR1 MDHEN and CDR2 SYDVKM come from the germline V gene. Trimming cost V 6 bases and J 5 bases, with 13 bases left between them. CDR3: CASRGPPRETQYF. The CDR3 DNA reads TGTGCCAGCAGGGGGCCGCCGCGGGAGACCCAGTACTTC.

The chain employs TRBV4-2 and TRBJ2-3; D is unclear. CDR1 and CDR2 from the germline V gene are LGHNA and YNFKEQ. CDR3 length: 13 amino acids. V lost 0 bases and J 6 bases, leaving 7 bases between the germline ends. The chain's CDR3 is CASSQDYSDTQYF. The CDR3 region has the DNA TGTGCCAGCAGCCAAGATTATTCTGATACGCAGTATTTT.

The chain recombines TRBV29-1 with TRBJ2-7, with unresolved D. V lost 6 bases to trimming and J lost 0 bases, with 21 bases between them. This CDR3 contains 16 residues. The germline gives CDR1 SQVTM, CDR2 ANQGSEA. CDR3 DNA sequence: TGCAGCGTCGCCCCCTACCCACGTGGTCTCTCCTACGAGCAGTACTTC. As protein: CSVAPYPRGLSYEQYF.

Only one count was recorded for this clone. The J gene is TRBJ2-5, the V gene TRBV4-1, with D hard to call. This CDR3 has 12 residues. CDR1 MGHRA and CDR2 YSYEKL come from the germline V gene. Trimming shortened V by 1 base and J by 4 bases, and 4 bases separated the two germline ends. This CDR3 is CASSQGRETQYF. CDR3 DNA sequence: TGCGCCAGCAGCCAAGGTAGAGAGACCCAGTACTTC.

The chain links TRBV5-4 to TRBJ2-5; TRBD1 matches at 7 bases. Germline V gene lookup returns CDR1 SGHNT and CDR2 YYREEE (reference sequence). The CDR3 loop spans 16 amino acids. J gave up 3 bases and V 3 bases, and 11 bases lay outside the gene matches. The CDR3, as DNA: TGTGCCAGCAGCTCCACATTTATGGGACAGAAAGAGACCCAGTACTTC. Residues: CASSSTFMGQKETQYF.

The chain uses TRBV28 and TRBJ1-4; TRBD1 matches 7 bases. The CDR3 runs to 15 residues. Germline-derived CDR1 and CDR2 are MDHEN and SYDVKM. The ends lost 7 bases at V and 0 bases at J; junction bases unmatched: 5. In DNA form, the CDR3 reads TGTGCCAGCAATACAGGGGCCGCAACTAATGAAAAACTGTTTTTT. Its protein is CASNTGAATNEKLFF.

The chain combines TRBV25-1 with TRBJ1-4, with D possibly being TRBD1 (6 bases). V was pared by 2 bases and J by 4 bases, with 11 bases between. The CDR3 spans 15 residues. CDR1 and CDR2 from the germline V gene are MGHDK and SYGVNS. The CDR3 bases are TGTGCCAGCAGTGAAGGGGGCGGGGGTAATGAAAAACTGTTTTTT. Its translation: CASSEGGGGNEKLFF.

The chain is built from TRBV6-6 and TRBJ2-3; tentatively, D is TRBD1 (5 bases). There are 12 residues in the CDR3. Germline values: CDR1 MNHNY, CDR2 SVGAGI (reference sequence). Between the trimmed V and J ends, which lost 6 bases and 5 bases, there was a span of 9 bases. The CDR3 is CASRSQGDTQYF. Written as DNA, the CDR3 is TGTGCCAGCAGGTCGCAGGGAGATACGCAGTATTTT.

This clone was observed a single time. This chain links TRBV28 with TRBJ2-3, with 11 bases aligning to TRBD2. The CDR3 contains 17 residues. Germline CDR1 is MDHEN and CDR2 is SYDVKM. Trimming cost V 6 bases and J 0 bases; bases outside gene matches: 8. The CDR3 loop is CASSKDSGRASTDTQYF. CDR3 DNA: TGTGCCAGCAGCAAAGATAGCGGGAGGGCTAGCACAGATACGCAGTATTTT.

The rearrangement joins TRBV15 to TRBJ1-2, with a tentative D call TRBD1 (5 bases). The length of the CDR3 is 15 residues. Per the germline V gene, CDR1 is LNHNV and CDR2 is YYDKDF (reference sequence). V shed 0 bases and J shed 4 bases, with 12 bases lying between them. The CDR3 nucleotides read TGTGCCACCAGCAGAGAGGTTGGGGCAGGCTATGGCTACACCTTC. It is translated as CATSREVGAGYGYTF.

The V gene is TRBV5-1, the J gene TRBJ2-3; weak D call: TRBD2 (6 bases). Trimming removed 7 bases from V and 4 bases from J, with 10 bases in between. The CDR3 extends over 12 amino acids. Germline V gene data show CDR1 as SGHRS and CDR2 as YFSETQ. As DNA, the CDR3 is TGCGCCAGCGCCGGAGGGTCAGATACGCAGTATTTT. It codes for CASAGGSDTQYF.

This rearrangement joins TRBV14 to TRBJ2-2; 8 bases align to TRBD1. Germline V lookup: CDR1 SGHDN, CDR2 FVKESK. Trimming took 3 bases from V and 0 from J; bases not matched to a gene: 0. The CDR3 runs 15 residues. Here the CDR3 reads CASSQDRANTGELFF. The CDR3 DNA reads TGTGCCAGCAGCCAGGACAGGGCGAACACCGGGGAGCTGTTTTTT.